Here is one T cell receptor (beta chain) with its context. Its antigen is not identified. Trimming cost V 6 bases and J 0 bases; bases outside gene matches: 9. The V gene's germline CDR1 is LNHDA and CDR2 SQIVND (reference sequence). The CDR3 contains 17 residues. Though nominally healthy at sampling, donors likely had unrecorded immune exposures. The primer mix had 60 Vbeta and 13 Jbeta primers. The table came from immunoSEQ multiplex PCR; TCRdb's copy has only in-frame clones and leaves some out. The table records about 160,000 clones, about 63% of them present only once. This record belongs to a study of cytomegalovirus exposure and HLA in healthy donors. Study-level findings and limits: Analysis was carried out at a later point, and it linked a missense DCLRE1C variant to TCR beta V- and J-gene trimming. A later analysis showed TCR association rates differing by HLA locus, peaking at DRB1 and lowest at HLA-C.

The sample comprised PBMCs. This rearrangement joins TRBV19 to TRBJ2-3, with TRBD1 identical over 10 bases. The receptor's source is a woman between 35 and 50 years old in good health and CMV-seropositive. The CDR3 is CASSPGTGASSTDTQYF. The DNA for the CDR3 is TGTGCCAGTAGCCCCGGGACAGGGGCTTCTAGCACAGATACGCAGTATTTT.